The text below deals with one T cell receptor (beta chain). Adult Caucasians living in Nashville, Tennessee made up all of the donors. These data are taken from a study of shared clonotypes between healthy human individuals. Germline CDR1 is MNHNS and CDR2 is SASEGT. The CDR3 is 14 residues long. The germline V and J ends were trimmed by 6 bases and 2 bases, with 11 bases remaining between them. Clones were sequenced by immunoSEQ multiplex PCR, and TCRdb holds only the in-frame ones, with some missing. This sample has 2 million to 3 million clones, with roughly 93% found just once. The clonotype originates from a young man in good health. Some clones in this sample may be carry-over from other donors' samples. The chain links TRBV6-1 to TRBJ2-1; D is unresolved. Source material: naive CD4+ T cells from PBMCs. The subset: CD45RA+ positively selected. This CDR3 reads CASRGVVAYNEQFF. The CDR3 bases are TGTGCCAGCAGGGGCGTTGTTGCCTACAATGAGCAGTTCTTC.